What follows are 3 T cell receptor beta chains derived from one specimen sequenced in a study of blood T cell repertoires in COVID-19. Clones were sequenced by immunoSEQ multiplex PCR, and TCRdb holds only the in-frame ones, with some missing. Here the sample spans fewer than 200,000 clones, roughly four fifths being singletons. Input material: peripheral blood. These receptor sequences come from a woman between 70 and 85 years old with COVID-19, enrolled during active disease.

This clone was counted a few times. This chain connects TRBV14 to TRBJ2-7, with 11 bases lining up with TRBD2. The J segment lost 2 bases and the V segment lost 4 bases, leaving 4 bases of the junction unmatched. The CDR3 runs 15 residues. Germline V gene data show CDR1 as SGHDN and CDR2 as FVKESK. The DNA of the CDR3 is TGTGCCAGCAGCCTGGGGACTAGCGGTCCCTACGAGCAGTACTTC. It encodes CASSLGTSGPYEQYF.

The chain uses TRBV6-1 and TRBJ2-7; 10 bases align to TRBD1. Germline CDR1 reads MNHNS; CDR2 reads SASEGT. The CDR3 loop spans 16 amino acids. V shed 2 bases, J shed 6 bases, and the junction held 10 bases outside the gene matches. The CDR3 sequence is CASSERPRQGAGEQYF. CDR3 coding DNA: TGTGCCAGCAGTGAAAGGCCGAGACAGGGGGCTGGCGAGCAGTACTTC.

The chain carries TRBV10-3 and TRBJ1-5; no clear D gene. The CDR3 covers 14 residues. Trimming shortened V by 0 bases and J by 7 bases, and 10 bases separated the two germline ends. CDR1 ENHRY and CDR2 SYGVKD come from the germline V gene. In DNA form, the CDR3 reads TGTGCCATCAGTGAGTCGGCAGGACTACAGCCCCAGCATTTT. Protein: CAISESAGLQPQHF.